The clone carrying this TCR beta chain was counted a few times. Its target is not known. This record comes from a study of T-cell memory formation after mild COVID-19. Across the whole study: Across donors, TCR clusters were largely donor specific.

The TCR alpha and TCR beta cDNA libraries, bearing sample barcodes and UMIs, were generated by 5'RACE using constant-segment primers. TCRdb re-analysed the 5' RACE reads in MiXCR, keeping a single row per CDR3 protein. The sample has 390,000 or so distinct CDR3 sequences, around a sixth seen once. Broader study findings: Largely, contracting CD4+ clones fell within CM and EM, and contracting CD8+ clones within EMRA.

The V and J ends lost 2 bases and 3 bases, in that order; junction bases with no gene match: 5. The germline CDR1 and CDR2 sequences are MNHEY and SVGAGI. This CDR3 spans 15 amino acids. This chain links TRBV6-5 with TRBJ2-7; TRBD1 agrees at 9 bases. The source is a man between 18 and 29 years old who had mild COVID-19 (a few samples of this study predate the infection). Cell type and time point are not known. Sequencing was performed on PBMCs or a T cell subset sorted from them (not recorded which). The CDR3 DNA reads as TGTGCCAGCAGTTACCCGACAGGGGGTATCTACGAGCAGTACTTC. The encoded protein is CASSYPTGGIYEQYF.